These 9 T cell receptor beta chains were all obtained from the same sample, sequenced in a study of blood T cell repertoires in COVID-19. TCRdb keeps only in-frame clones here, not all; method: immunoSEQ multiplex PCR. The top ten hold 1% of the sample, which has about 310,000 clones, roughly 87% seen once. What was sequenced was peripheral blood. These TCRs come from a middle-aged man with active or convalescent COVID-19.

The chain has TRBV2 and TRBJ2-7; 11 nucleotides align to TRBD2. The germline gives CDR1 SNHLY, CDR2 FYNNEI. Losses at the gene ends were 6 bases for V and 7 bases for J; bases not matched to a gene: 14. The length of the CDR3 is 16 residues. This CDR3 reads CASRTVGTSGLSEQYF. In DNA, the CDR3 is TGTGCCAGCAGGACGGTCGGGACTAGCGGTTTGTCAGAGCAGTACTTC.

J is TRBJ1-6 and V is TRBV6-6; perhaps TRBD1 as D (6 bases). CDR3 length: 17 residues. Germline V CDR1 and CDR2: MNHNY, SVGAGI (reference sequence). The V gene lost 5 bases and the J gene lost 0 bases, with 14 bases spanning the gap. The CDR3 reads CASSPGQYRSYNSPLHF. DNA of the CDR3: TGTGCCAGCAGTCCCGGACAGTACCGCTCCTATAATTCACCCCTCCACTTT.

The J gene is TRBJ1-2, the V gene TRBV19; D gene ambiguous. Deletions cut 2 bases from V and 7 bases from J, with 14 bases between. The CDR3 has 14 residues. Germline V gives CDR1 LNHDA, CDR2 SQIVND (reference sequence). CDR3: CASSIMRAPGGYTF. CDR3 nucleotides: TGTGCCAGTAGTATAATGAGGGCACCCGGTGGCTACACCTTC.

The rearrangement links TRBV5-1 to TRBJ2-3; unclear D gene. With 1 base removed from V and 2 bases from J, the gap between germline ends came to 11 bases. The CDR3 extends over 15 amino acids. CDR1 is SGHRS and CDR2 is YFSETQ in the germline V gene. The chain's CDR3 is CASSLLQLVTDTQYF. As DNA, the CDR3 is TGCGCCAGCAGCTTGTTACAATTGGTCACAGATACGCAGTATTTT.

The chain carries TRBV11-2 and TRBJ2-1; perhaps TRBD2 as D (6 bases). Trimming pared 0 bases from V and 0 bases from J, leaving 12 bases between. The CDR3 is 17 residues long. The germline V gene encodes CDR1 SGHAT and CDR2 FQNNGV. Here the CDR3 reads CASSLDRSGDSYNEQFF. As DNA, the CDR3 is TGTGCCAGCAGCTTAGATCGGTCGGGGGACTCCTACAATGAGCAGTTCTTC.

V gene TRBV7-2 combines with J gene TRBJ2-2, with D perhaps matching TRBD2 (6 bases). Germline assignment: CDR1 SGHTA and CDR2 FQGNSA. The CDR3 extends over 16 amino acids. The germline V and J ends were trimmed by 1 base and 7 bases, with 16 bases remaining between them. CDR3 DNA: TGTGCCAGCAGCTTAGGTCAGGACTATCGTGGCGGGGAGCTGTTTTTT. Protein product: CASSLGQDYRGGELFF.

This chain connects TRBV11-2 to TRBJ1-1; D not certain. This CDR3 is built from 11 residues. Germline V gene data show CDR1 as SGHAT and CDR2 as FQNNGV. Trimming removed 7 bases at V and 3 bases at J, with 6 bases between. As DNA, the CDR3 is TGTGCCAGCACCCTTGACACTGAAGCTTTCTTT. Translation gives CASTLDTEAFF.

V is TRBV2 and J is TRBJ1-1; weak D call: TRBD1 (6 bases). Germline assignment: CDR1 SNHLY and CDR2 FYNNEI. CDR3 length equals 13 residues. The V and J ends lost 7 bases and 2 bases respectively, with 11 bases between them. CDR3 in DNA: TGTGCCAGCACCTCACAGGGAAACACTGAAGCTTTCTTT. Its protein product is CASTSQGNTEAFF.

Here the CDR3 reads CASSPREETYNSPLHF. CDR3 sequence (DNA): TGTGCCAGCTCACCACGGGAGGAGACGTATAATTCACCCCTCCACTTT. The rearrangement links TRBV18 to TRBJ1-6; no clear D. Trimming stripped 1 base from V and 4 bases from J, with 11 bases between. CDR3 length: 16 residues. Germline V lookup: CDR1 KGHSH, CDR2 LQKENI.